This TCR beta chain was identified in a study of blood T cell repertoires in COVID-19. The CDR3 consists of 15 residues. The germline gives CDR1 SGHAT, CDR2 FQDESV (reference sequence). Trimming removed 4 bases at V and 6 bases at J, with 15 bases between. In the original processing: From reference gene primer amplification, estimates of nucleated cell counts were derived. TCRdb's copy holds only in-frame clones and misses some; the assay was immunoSEQ multiplex PCR. V and J calls and clone size are copied from that table; D and trimming were computed from the DNA. Counted here are more than 80,000 clones, around 78% occurring once; the ten biggest clones make up roughly 6.2%. Seattle's enrolled individuals joined amid active infection and were then monitored longitudinally.

This TCR was sampled from a man at least 80 years old with COVID-19, enrolled during active disease. Sequenced input: peripheral blood. V and J are TRBV11-1 and TRBJ2-2; the D gene is possibly TRBD1 (5 bases). CDR3 coding DNA: TGTGCCAGCAGCTACCTCCAGGGCGCCGCCGGGGAGCTGTTTTTT. It translates to CASSYLQGAAGELFF.